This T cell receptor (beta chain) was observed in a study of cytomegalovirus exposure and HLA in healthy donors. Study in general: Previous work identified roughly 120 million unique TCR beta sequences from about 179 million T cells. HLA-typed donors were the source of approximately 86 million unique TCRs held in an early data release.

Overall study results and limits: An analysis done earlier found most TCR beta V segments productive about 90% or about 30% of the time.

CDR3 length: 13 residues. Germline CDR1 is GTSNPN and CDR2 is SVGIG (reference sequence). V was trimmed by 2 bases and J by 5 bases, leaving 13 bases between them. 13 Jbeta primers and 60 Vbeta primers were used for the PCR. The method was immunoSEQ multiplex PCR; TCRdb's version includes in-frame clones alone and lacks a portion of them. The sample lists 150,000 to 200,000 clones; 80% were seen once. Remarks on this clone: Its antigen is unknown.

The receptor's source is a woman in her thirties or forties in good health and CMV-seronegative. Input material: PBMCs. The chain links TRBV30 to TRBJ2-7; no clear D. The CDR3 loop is CAWSISYVDEQYF. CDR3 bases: TGTGCCTGGAGTATTAGTTACGTCGACGAGCAGTACTTC.